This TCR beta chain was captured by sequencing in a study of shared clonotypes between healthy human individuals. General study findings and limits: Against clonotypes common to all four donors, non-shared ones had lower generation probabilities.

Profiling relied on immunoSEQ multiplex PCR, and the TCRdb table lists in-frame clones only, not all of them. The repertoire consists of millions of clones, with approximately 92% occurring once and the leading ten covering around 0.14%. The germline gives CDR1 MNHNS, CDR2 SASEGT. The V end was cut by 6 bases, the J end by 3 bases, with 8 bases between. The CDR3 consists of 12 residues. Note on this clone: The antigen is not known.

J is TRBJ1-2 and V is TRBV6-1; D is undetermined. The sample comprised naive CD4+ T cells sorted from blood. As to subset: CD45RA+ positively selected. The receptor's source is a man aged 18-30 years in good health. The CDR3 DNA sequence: TGTGCCAGCAGCCAAACAGACTATGGCTACACCTTC. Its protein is CASSQTDYGYTF.